The clone carrying this T cell receptor beta chain was picked up one time. What it binds is not known. Additional DNA sequences in this sample encode the identical CDR3. Trimming left V 6 bases short and J 2 bases short, with 13 bases between. The CDR3 spans 14 residues. Germline V gene sequence: CDR1 MDHEN, CDR2 SYDVKM. The data are from a study of shared clonotypes between healthy human individuals. About the research overall: Three plates were used per donor for CD4 naive, three for CD4 memory, two for CD8 naive and one for CD8 memory.

Study-level points and caveats: Represented genetic and exposure-history diversity was restricted by having few donors.

Naive CD8 populations comprised CD45RO-negative cells positively selected for CCR7, excluding terminally differentiated effector memory CD45RA+ cells. All donors were Caucasian adults living in Nashville, Tennessee. Every immunoSEQ plate was one replicate of a subset's evenly spread DNA. Some clones are missing from TCRdb's copy, which holds only in-frame ones; the method was immunoSEQ multiplex PCR. The sample consists of about 2.2 million clones, 90% to 95% of them appearing once. The V call is TRBV28, the J call TRBJ2-5, with D perhaps matching TRBD2 (6 bases). Material for sequencing was naive CD8+ T cells from PBMCs. This clonotype was sampled from a man between 18 and 35 years old in good health. Some clones in this sample may be carry-over from other donors' samples. CDR3 sequence: CASRPPGAQETQYF. CDR3 DNA sequence: TGTGCCAGCAGACCACCGGGAGCTCAAGAGACCCAGTACTTC.